The T cell receptor (beta chain) under discussion was sequenced for a study of PD-1 blockade in classical Hodgkin lymphoma (dated by TCRdb to 2020 to 2021). Regarding the complete study: Nivolumab dosing was 3 mg/kg intravenously every 2 weeks, continuing until either disease progression or unacceptable toxicity. To define a peripheral blood immune signature of response to PD-1 blockade in classical Hodgkin lymphoma, the study combined TCR beta sequencing with CyTOF. Study-wide findings and limitations: Baseline diversity similar to that of newly diagnosed patients was observed in trial patients achieving complete response, whereas significantly lower diversity was observed in partial responders and progressors. CD4+ but not CD8+ TCR diversity rose significantly by C4D1 (p=0.0027 vs p=0.16), most apparent in complete responders (p=0.02). Lower diversity was seen in patients whose nivolumab began less than 1 year after ASCT, and these patients were left out of later analyses so that immune reconstitution would not confound the results. Baseline TCR diversity was reported to be lower in newly diagnosed patients than in healthy donors, and even lower in relapsed/refractory patients. Only a single clinical trial cohort was studied, and what caused the repertoire differences, possibly disease activity or prior therapy, remained undefined.

CDR1 and CDR2 are read off the germline V gene as WSHSY and SAAADI. Measured from the cysteine to the phenylalanine, the CDR3 is 15 residues long. Just CDR3 DNA is preserved here, 45 bases in frame from base 1. V lost 7 bases and J lost 8 bases, and the count of bases not matched to a germline gene is 12. In this sample, this clone turned up a few times. Its antigen is currently not known. Qualities for individual bases were not recorded, and no much larger clone is one base off. The label giving this sample's time point can be read as: cycle 4 day 1 (C4D1), after less than seven weeks of nivolumab. All trial patients had relapsed after autologous stem cell transplantation, with cohorts A, B and C differing in prior brentuximab vedotin exposure. A total of around 60 patients with relapsed/refractory classical Hodgkin lymphoma made up the trial cohort, and each patient's best overall response was complete response, partial response or progressive disease. In the multi-cohort phase II CheckMate 205 trial, trial patients received single-agent nivolumab. Best overall response was determined by an independent review committee according to the 2007 International Working Group response criteria. Trial PBMCs were collected just before the start of nivolumab (C1D1) and during therapy at cycle 2 day 1 and cycle 4 day 1. Peripheral blood was collected in 8 mL Vacutainer Cell Preparation Tubes, from which PBMCs were isolated by centrifugation and then cryopreserved.

Genomic DNA was isolated using the Qiagen DNeasy kit from unsorted PBMCs as well as from negatively selected CD4+ and CD8+ fractions. Using primers that anneal to V and J segments, immunoSEQ multiplex PCR amplified the TCR beta CDR3 regions. A synthetic immune receptor repertoire was used to minimize amplification bias, and any remaining bias was removed computationally after sequencing. Per the source publication's procedure: Repertoire diversity was quantified as the Shannon entropy index using custom Python scripts. The unsorted, CD4+ and CD8+ repertoires were each analyzed separately, with the exception of combined analyses, where CD4+ and CD8+ sequences were merged in silico. Clonal expansion was defined as at least a 2-fold frequency increase after treatment relative to C1D1, with a pseudocount of 0.5 for undetected baseline clones. Singleton clones were defined as clones with 0 or 1 copy at C1D1, and non-singleton clones were defined as clones with 2 or more copies. Clones expanded in unsorted samples were assigned a CD4+, CD8+ or unknown annotation through matching of protein sequences in sorted samples from the same patient. Wilcoxon tests on paired samples were used to test changes in diversity from C1D1 to C4D1. TCRdb re-hosts the immuneACCESS table, in-frame sequences only. Its copies lack some clones; in the studies checked, an unresolved V gene accounts for under half of them, and the cause for the rest is not known. Clone size and V and J calls were adopted from that table, with D and trimming inferred from the DNA. The sample table shows under 50,000 clones, and 60% to 70% are seen once. The ten largest clones capture 3% to 4% of the sample.

Sequences were derived from peripheral blood mononuclear cells (PBMCs), sampled before the fourth cycle of nivolumab. The chain couples TRBV10-2 to TRBJ2-1; 9 central nucleotides agree with TRBD2. This clonotype was sampled from a human donor with classical Hodgkin lymphoma. The DNA is TGCGCCAGCAACGCGCGGGGCGGGAGGGGCTATGAGCAGTTCTTC. Translated, this gives CASNARGGRGYEQFF.